Detailed here is one T cell receptor beta chain. These data belong to a study of blood T cell repertoires in COVID-19. Sequenced by immunoSEQ multiplex PCR; TCRdb stores in-frame clones only, minus some. The table shows about 130,000 clones, with roughly 74% occurring only once. The V gene lost 4 bases and the J gene lost 2 bases, with 27 bases spanning the gap. Germline loops: CDR1 MNHEY, CDR2 SMNVEV (reference sequence). The CDR3 sequence is 19 residues long. Material: peripheral blood. This clonotype originated in a man older than 75 with COVID-19, enrolled during active disease. V and J are TRBV27 and TRBJ2-7, with D maybe TRBD1 (7 bases). The CDR3 protein is CASSSTGKGIAAGPYEQYF. In DNA, the CDR3 is TGTGCCAGCAGTTCGACAGGGAAAGGAATAGCAGCGGGCCCCTACGAGCAGTACTTC.